Below are 9 T cell receptor beta chains sequenced from a single sample in a study of breast tumors, draining lymph nodes, adjacent tissues. Samples came from axillary lymph nodes draining the breast cancer. Each CDR3 protein is one row after TCRdb ran MiXCR on the multiplex PCR reads. This table holds about 270,000 distinct CDR3 sequences, roughly 31% found once. Sequenced sample: axillary lymph node tissue. The receptors were gathered from a female donor with breast cancer. Some clones in this sample may be carry-over from other donors' samples.

This clonotype came up many times. The CDR3 DNA is TGTGCCAGCACCCTAGGGGGAGGAGGGGAGACCCAGTACTTC. Protein sequence: CASTLGGGGETQYF. The chain is built from TRBV12-3 or TRBV12-4 and TRBJ2-5; the D call may be TRBD1 or TRBD2 (6 bases each). The ends were cut back, 7 bases at V and 5 bases at J, with 17 bases in the middle. The CDR3 is made up of 14 amino acids.

This clonotype was seen repeatedly, ten times or more. The rearrangement uses TRBV7-2 and TRBJ1-2; 9 bases align to TRBD1. This CDR3 is 13 amino acids long. The V segment lost 6 bases and the J segment 8 bases; nucleotides outside the gene matches: 7. Germline V lookup: CDR1 SGHTA, CDR2 FQGNSA. CDR3 residues: CASREYRGQGYTF. The CDR3 coding sequence is TGTGCCAGCAGGGAATACAGGGGGCAAGGCTACACCTTC.

In regard to this clonotype: A clone one base away is much larger, so this may be a read error. This chain links TRBV5-6 with TRBJ2-2; no clear D gene. Germline V gene lookup returns CDR1 SGHDT and CDR2 YYEEEE. The CDR3 loop spans 15 amino acids. The V end lost 0 bases, the J end lost 4 bases, and 10 bases lay between the germline ends. The CDR3 sequence is CASSLGRAFTGELFF. In nucleotides, the CDR3 is TGTGCCAGCAGCTTGGGACGGGCGTTCACCGGGGAGCTGTTTTTT. The whole variable domain, filled in from reference TRBV5-6 and TRBJ2-2, reads DAGVTQSPTHLIKTRGQQVTLRCSPKSGHDTVSWYQQALGQGPQFIFQYYEEEERQRGNFPDRFSGHQFPNYSSELNVNALLLGDSALYLCASSLGRAFTGELFFGEGSRLTVL.

Many counts were recorded for this clonotype. The rearrangement links TRBV7-9 to TRBJ2-5, with TRBD2 matching 8 bases. The CDR3 has 15 residues. V lost 0 bases and J lost 5; bases outside the gene matches: 5. CDR1 and CDR2 (germline): SEHNR, FQNEAQ (reference sequence). The CDR3: CASSLASGSRETQYF. The CDR3 DNA reads as TGTGCCAGCAGCTTAGCAAGCGGGAGTAGGGAGACCCAGTACTTC.

This clonotype has ten or more counts. The chain couples TRBV7-4 to TRBJ1-3; D remains ambiguous. The V gene lost 2 bases and the J gene lost 3 bases, with 11 bases spanning the gap. CDR3 size: 15 residues. CDR1 and CDR2 from the germline V gene are SGHVT and SQSDAQ. CDR3 protein: CASSLFQEVGNTIYF. In DNA form, the CDR3 reads TGTGCCAGCAGCTTATTCCAGGAGGTTGGAAACACCATATATTTT.

A remark on this clonotype: At one end, the junction sequence differs from germline, possibly due to a read error. The genes are TRBV7-6 and TRBJ2-5; 7 nucleotides match TRBD2. CDR1 is SGHVS, CDR2 FNYEAQ, per germline. The CDR3 covers 13 residues. This CDR3 is CASGRETREIQYF. The CDR3 region has the DNA TGTGCCAGCGGGCGGGAGACGCGAGAGATCCAGTACTTC.

The chain uses TRBV2 and TRBJ2-1; 7 nucleotides match TRBD2. The CDR3 runs 16 residues. Germline CDR1 reads SNHLY; CDR2 reads FYNNEI. Trimming cost V 5 bases and J 7 bases; bases outside gene matches: 14. CDR3 loop: CASSLVAGRVGNEQFF. CDR3 sequence (DNA): TGTGCCAGCAGTTTAGTAGCGGGTAGGGTTGGTAATGAGCAGTTCTTC.

This chain joins TRBV4-1 and TRBJ1-5; possible D gene TRBD1, 6 bases. V gave up 0 bases and J gave up 7 bases, with 16 bases separating them. CDR1 and CDR2 (germline): MGHRA, YSYEKL. This CDR3 has 16 residues. CDR3 bases: TGCGCCAGCAGCCAAGAGGCAACAGGGAGAAAACAGCCCCAGCATTTT. Translated: CASSQEATGRKQPQHF.

This clonotype showed up many times. The genes are TRBV29-1 and TRBJ2-7; D is uncertain. The CDR3 is made up of 12 amino acids. Germline CDR1 SQVTM, CDR2 ANQGSEA. Trimming removed 4 bases at V and 4 bases at J, with 11 bases between. The CDR3 bases are TGCAGCGTTGTTATCACTTCATACGAGCAGTACTTC. It codes for CSVVITSYEQYF.